These 26 T cell receptor beta chains came from one sample sequenced in a study of STAT5B mutations in CD4+ large granular lymphocyte leukemia. Generated by immunoSEQ multiplex PCR, the TCRdb table keeps only in-frame clones and is missing some. The sample has roughly 48,000 clones, about 70% seen once. Sequenced: CD4+ T cells from blood buffy coats. Receptor source: a human donor in good health.

This clone was seen a handful of times. V gene TRBV18 combines with J gene TRBJ1-4, with unresolved D. The CDR3 runs 14 residues. In germline, CDR1 is KGHSH, CDR2 LQKENI. V gave up 6 bases and J gave up 5 bases, with 13 bases separating them. CDR3 DNA sequence: TGTGCCAGCTCCCCCGAGTTGGGCAATGAAAAACTGTTTTTT. Translation gives CASSPELGNEKLFF.

This clone showed up just once. CDR3 in DNA: TGTGCCAGTAGTATCCTGTTAGATGGCAATGAGCAGTTCTTC. Amino acid sequence: CASSILLDGNEQFF. V is TRBV19 and J is TRBJ2-1; D unresolved. Deletions cut 3 bases from V and 6 bases from J, with 12 bases between. The CDR3 is made up of 14 amino acids. The germline V gene has CDR1 LNHDA and CDR2 SQIVND (reference sequence).

This clone was counted a few times. The chain employs TRBV7-3 and TRBJ1-1; weak D call: TRBD1 (6 bases). This CDR3 region has 13 residues. Germline CDR1 and CDR2: SGHTA and FQGTGA. The V and J ends lost 5 bases and 5 bases respectively, with 12 bases between them. CDR3 sequence (DNA): TGTGCCAGCAGCGCGGGTCAGGGGACTGAAGCTTTCTTT. Its translation is CASSAGQGTEAFF. Combining the CDR3 with reference TRBV7-3 and TRBJ1-1 gives the whole variable domain GAGVSQTPSNKVTEKGKYVELRCDPISGHTALYWYRQSLGQGPEFLIYFQGTGAADDSGLPNDRFFAVRPEGSVSTLKIQRTERGDSAVYLCASSAGQGTEAFFGQGTRLTVV.

This clone was observed a handful of times. The chain uses TRBV7-9 and TRBJ1-5; 11 nucleotides agree with TRBD1. There are 15 residues in the CDR3. Losses at the gene ends were 5 bases for V and 6 bases for J; bases not matched to a gene: 6. The germline gives CDR1 SEHNR, CDR2 FQNEAQ (reference sequence). This chain's CDR3 is CASSRGQGASQPQHF. The CDR3, as DNA: TGTGCCAGCAGCCGAGGACAGGGGGCGAGTCAGCCCCAGCATTTT.

The rearrangement joins TRBV30 to TRBJ2-2, with D tentatively TRBD1 (6 bases). The V end was cut by 0 bases, the J end by 9 bases, with 17 bases between. CDR3 size: 15 residues. Looked up from germline, CDR1 is GTSNPN and CDR2 is SVGIG (reference sequence). The CDR3 region has the DNA TGTGCCTGGAGTGTACCTGGGGGCGCTTTCAGGGAGCTGTTTTTT. Encoded protein: CAWSVPGGAFRELFF.

This chain uses TRBV18 with TRBJ2-7; D call uncertain. This CDR3 has 12 amino acids. Trimming shortened V by 2 bases and J by 3 bases, and 5 bases separated the two germline ends. Germline V gives CDR1 KGHSH, CDR2 LQKENI. The CDR3 bases are TGTGCCAGCTCACCATCTAGCTACGAGCAGTACGTC. The encoded protein is CASSPSSYEQYV.

The V gene is TRBV20-1, the J gene TRBJ1-1, with 7 bases that match TRBD1. V shed 6 bases, J shed 11 bases, and the junction held 6 bases outside the gene matches. Germline V gene lookup returns CDR1 DFQATT and CDR2 SNEGSKA (reference sequence). There are 10 residues in the CDR3. CDR3 residues: CSADRVGAFF. The CDR3 DNA reads TGCAGTGCAGACAGGGTGGGTGCTTTCTTT.

The chain is built from TRBV6-5 and TRBJ2-7; unclear D gene. Looked up from germline, CDR1 is MNHEY and CDR2 is SVGAGI. This CDR3 spans 13 amino acids. The germline V and J ends were trimmed by 4 bases and 3 bases, with 10 bases remaining between them. This CDR3 reads CASSFPPGYEQYF. The CDR3 DNA reads TGTGCCAGCAGTTTCCCACCCGGCTACGAGCAGTACTTC.

The chain has TRBV4-1 and TRBJ1-5; D remains ambiguous. Germline V gene data show CDR1 as MGHRA and CDR2 as YSYEKL. Trimming cost V 1 base and J 0 bases, with 13 bases left between them. This CDR3 contains 17 residues. The CDR3 DNA follows: TGCGCCAGCAGCCAAGGTTGGCCAGAGCCTAGCAATCAGCCCCAGCATTTT. Its protein product is CASSQGWPEPSNQPQHF.

This clone was picked up a small number of times. The chain couples TRBV7-9 to TRBJ1-6; 7 positions match TRBD1. The germline V gene encodes CDR1 SEHNR and CDR2 FQNEAQ (reference sequence). The CDR3 spans 14 residues. J was trimmed by 7 bases and V by 4 bases; bases with no gene match: 4. The CDR3 is CASSSDRENSPLHF. CDR3 DNA sequence: TGTGCCAGCAGCTCCGACAGGGAGAATTCACCCCTCCACTTT. The whole variable domain, filled in from reference TRBV7-9 and TRBJ1-6, reads DTGVSQNPRHKITKRGQNVTFRCDPISEHNRLYWYRQTLGQGPEFLTYFQNEAQLEKSRLLSDRFSAERPKGSFSTLEIQRTEQGDSAMYLCASSSDRENSPLHFGNGTRLTVT.

J is TRBJ2-1 and V is TRBV5-4, with unresolved D. The germline V gene encodes CDR1 SGHNT and CDR2 YYREEE (reference sequence). Trimming took off 0 bases at V and 0 bases at J, with 7 bases between the two ends. CDR3 size: 15 residues. The CDR3 reads CASSLDSSSYNEQFF. The CDR3 bases are TGTGCCAGCAGCTTGGATAGCTCCTCCTACAATGAGCAGTTCTTC.

The chain links TRBV5-1 to TRBJ2-1, with D possibly matching TRBD2 (7 bases). Between the trimmed V and J ends, which lost 0 bases and 5 bases, there was a span of 18 bases. Germline assignment: CDR1 SGHRS and CDR2 YFSETQ. This CDR3 has 17 amino acids. CDR3 region: CASSLGGNGGPHNEQFF. CDR3 bases: TGCGCCAGCAGCTTGGGTGGGAACGGGGGGCCGCACAATGAGCAGTTCTTC. Together with reference TRBV5-1 and TRBJ2-1, the CDR3 gives the full variable domain: KAGVTQTPRYLIKTRGQQVTLSCSPISGHRSVSWYQQTPGQGLQFLFEYFSETQRNKGNFPGRFSGRQFSNSRSEMNVSTLELGDSALYLCASSLGGNGGPHNEQFFGPGTRLTVL.

This chain joins TRBV7-2 and TRBJ1-3; D is perhaps TRBD1 (6 bases). V lost 1 base and J lost 2, with 12 bases in between. Germline loops: CDR1 SGHTA, CDR2 FQGNSA. The CDR3 is made up of 16 amino acids. Here the CDR3 DNA reads TGTGCCAGCAGCTTAGTATCAACAGGGACTGGAAACACCATATATTTT. This translates into CASSLVSTGTGNTIYF.

This clone came up a few times. The V call is TRBV5-1, the J call TRBJ2-7; TRBD1 aligns across 9 bases. Germline loops: CDR1 SGHRS, CDR2 YFSETQ. The ends lost 4 bases at V and 2 bases at J; junction bases unmatched: 10. This CDR3 has 16 amino acids. Written as DNA, the CDR3 is TGCGCCAGCAGCCCGGACGTCGGGACAGGGCCCTACGAGCAGTACTTC. Its protein is CASSPDVGTGPYEQYF.

This chain links TRBV2 with TRBJ1-2, with 7 bases aligning to TRBD1. This CDR3 region has 15 residues. J was trimmed by 4 bases and V by 4 bases; bases with no gene match: 9. CDR1 SNHLY and CDR2 FYNNEI come from the germline V gene. The CDR3 reads CASSAPDRVVYGYTF. CDR3 nucleotides: TGTGCCAGCAGTGCACCTGACAGGGTAGTCTATGGCTACACCTTC.

V gene TRBV30 combines with J gene TRBJ2-1; TRBD2 matches at 10 bases. Looked up from germline, CDR1 is GTSNPN and CDR2 is SVGIG (reference sequence). The CDR3 runs to 16 residues. The ends lost 1 base at V and 8 bases at J; junction bases unmatched: 11. CDR3 protein: CAWSGRAGGIGYEQFF. The CDR3 DNA follows: TGTGCCTGGAGTGGACGAGCGGGGGGGATTGGGTATGAGCAGTTCTTC. Based on the CDR3 plus reference TRBV30 and TRBJ2-1, the full variable domain is SQTIHQWPATLVQPVGSPLSLECTVEGTSNPNLYWYRQAAGRGLQLLFYSVGIGQISSEVPQNLSASRPQDRQFILSSKKLLLSDSGFYLCAWSGRAGGIGYEQFFGPGTRLTVL.

This chain links TRBV29-1 with TRBJ2-3; 7 bases align to TRBD2. J was trimmed by 5 bases and V by 5 bases; bases with no gene match: 4. This CDR3 has 12 residues. CDR1 is SQVTM, CDR2 ANQGSEA, per germline. Here the CDR3 reads CSVSGEGDTQYF. The CDR3, as DNA: TGCAGCGTTAGCGGGGAGGGAGATACGCAGTATTTT.

The rearrangement links TRBV2 to TRBJ2-7; tentatively, D is TRBD1 (6 bases). Germline values: CDR1 SNHLY, CDR2 FYNNEI. V shed 4 bases and J shed 4 bases, with 14 bases lying between them. The CDR3 is made up of 14 amino acids. In nucleotides, the CDR3 is TGTGCCAGCAGTGGGGCAGGGGTAGGGTACGAGCAGTACTTC. Its translation is CASSGAGVGYEQYF.

This clone showed up just a few times. The chain carries TRBV20-1 and TRBJ1-1; no clear D. The CDR3 runs 11 residues. Germline CDR1 is DFQATT and CDR2 is SNEGSKA (reference sequence). V lost 1 base, J lost 10 bases, and 10 bases lay in between. CDR3 sequence reads: CSARVEVSAFF. The DNA for the CDR3 is TGCAGTGCTAGAGTGGAGGTTTCAGCTTTCTTT.

V is TRBV5-1 and J is TRBJ2-5; tentatively, D is TRBD1 (5 bases). Germline loops: CDR1 SGHRS, CDR2 YFSETQ. CDR3 length equals 13 residues. With 0 bases removed from V and 5 bases from J, the gap between germline ends came to 8 bases. In nucleotides, the CDR3 is TGCGCCAGCAGCTTGGAGGGGTGGGAGACCCAGTACTTC. Amino acids: CASSLEGWETQYF.

V is TRBV11-2 and J is TRBJ1-1; possibly TRBD1 for D (5 bases). With 8 bases removed from V and 2 bases from J, the gap between germline ends came to 6 bases. CDR1 SGHAT and CDR2 FQNNGV come from the germline V gene. This CDR3 is built from 11 residues. CDR3: CASQGNTEAFF. CDR3 nucleotides: TGTGCCAGCCAGGGTAACACTGAAGCTTTCTTT.

The V gene is TRBV9, the J gene TRBJ2-6; D not resolved. This CDR3 contains 14 residues. Germline-derived CDR1 and CDR2 are SGDLS and YYNGEE. V was cut by 5 bases and J by 0 bases, with 6 bases left in between. CDR3 nucleotides: TGTGCCAGCAGTAAGGACTCTGGGGCCAACGTCCTGACTTTC. Translation gives CASSKDSGANVLTF.

The chain couples TRBV27 to TRBJ2-7; 7 nucleotides match TRBD1. CDR1 is MNHEY, CDR2 SMNVEV, per germline (reference sequence). CDR3 length: 16 residues. The V segment lost 8 bases and the J segment 7 bases; nucleotides outside the gene matches: 20. The CDR3 loop reads CASPPAERGPREEQYV. DNA for the CDR3: TGTGCCAGCCCGCCTGCGGAGAGGGGGCCCCGGGAAGAGCAGTACGTC.

This clone appeared a few times. This rearrangement joins TRBV19 to TRBJ1-5, with 7 nucleotides matching TRBD1. This CDR3 spans 13 amino acids. J gave up 5 bases and V 7 bases, and 5 bases lay outside the gene matches. CDR1 is LNHDA, CDR2 SQIVND, per germline (reference sequence). CDR3 sequence: CASKDRKDQPQHF. The CDR3 region has the DNA TGTGCCAGTAAGGACAGGAAGGATCAGCCCCAGCATTTT.

The chain recombines TRBV18 with TRBJ1-2; D possibly corresponds to TRBD1 (5 bases). Germline V lookup: CDR1 KGHSH, CDR2 LQKENI. V was clipped by 2 bases and J by 2 bases, with 6 bases between them. The CDR3 has 13 amino acids. Here the CDR3 DNA reads TGTGCCAGCTCACCAGAGGGGAACTATGGCTACACCTTC. Translating gives CASSPEGNYGYTF.

The chain carries TRBV2 and TRBJ2-1, with D maybe TRBD1 (5 bases). This CDR3 is 15 amino acids long. Trimming cost V 3 bases and J 2 bases, with 11 bases left between them. Germline CDR1 reads SNHLY; CDR2 reads FYNNEI. CDR3 sequence: CASSEQGPAYNEQFF. The CDR3 DNA reads as TGTGCCAGCAGTGAGCAGGGCCCAGCCTACAATGAGCAGTTCTTC.